The 8 T cell receptor beta chains listed next were all sequenced from one sample in a study of T cells in Graves' hyperthyroidism and ophthalmopathy. The CDR3 regions of TCR beta were amplified from RNA transcripts. TCR CDR3 regions were first amplified by RT-PCR with HTBI primers. TCRdb re-called the multiplex PCR reads with MiXCR, one entry per CDR3 protein. The table has 530,000 or so distinct CDR3 sequences, under 20% seen once. Input material: blood. All receptors come from a woman between 18 and 29 years old with Graves' ophthalmopathy.

The sample holds many counts of this clonotype. The chain joins TRBV7-9 to TRBJ1-2; 7 nucleotides match TRBD1. The CDR3 is 13 residues long. Germline V lookup: CDR1 SEHNR, CDR2 FQNEAQ (reference sequence). J gave up 4 bases and V 2 bases, and 1 base lay outside the gene matches. In DNA, the CDR3 is TGTGCCAGCAGCTTACAGGGGGGCTATGGCTACACCTTC. This sequence encodes CASSLQGGYGYTF.

V and J are TRBV10-3 and TRBJ2-2; TRBD2 is a possible D gene (5 bases). Trimming removed 6 bases from V and 6 bases from J, with 11 bases in between. CDR3 length: 13 amino acids. From germline, CDR1 is ENHRY and CDR2 SYGVKD. CDR3 bases: TGTGCCATCAGGCCTGGAGGATCCGGGGAGCTGTTTTTT. Its translation: CAIRPGGSGELFF.

In its sample, this clonotype was seen a few times. The gene calls are TRBV11-2 and TRBJ1-3, with D unresolved. Trimming stripped 3 bases from V and 1 base from J, with 13 bases between. CDR3 length: 16 amino acids. The germline gives CDR1 SGHAT, CDR2 FQNNGV. The CDR3 is CASSFLGSLSGNTIYF. CDR3 nucleotides: TGTGCCAGCAGCTTTCTAGGCAGCTTGTCTGGAAACACCATATATTTT.

The chain is built from TRBV3-1 and TRBJ2-5; TRBD2 aligns across 11 bases. This CDR3 spans 19 amino acids. Losses at the gene ends were 4 bases for V and 4 bases for J; bases not matched to a gene: 17. CDR1 and CDR2 from the germline V gene are LGHDT and YNNKEL (reference sequence). The CDR3 region is CASSPGRLAGGGGRETQYF. The CDR3 nucleotides are TGTGCCAGCAGCCCAGGTCGTCTAGCGGGGGGCGGTGGACGAGAGACCCAGTACTTC.

The J gene is TRBJ1-2, the V gene TRBV27, with 10 bases lining up with TRBD1. The V gene's germline CDR1 is MNHEY and CDR2 SMNVEV (reference sequence). J was trimmed by 8 bases and V by 3 bases; bases with no gene match: 12. This CDR3 region has 16 residues. This CDR3 is CASSFLGPDRGLGYTF. The CDR3 nucleotides are TGTGCCAGCAGTTTCCTGGGTCCCGACAGGGGGCTAGGCTACACCTTC.

The chain couples TRBV12-3 or TRBV12-4 to TRBJ2-1; D gene ambiguous. The CDR3 is made up of 16 amino acids. V was shortened by 7 bases and J by 7 bases, with 23 bases between the two germline ends. Written as DNA, the CDR3 is TGTGCCAGCATGGACCCCCGTGGTAGCTTAGAAAATGAGCAGTTCTTC. Its translation is CASMDPRGSLENEQFF.

This clonotype came up many times. J is TRBJ1-4 and V is TRBV11-2; D not certain. The length of the CDR3 is 15 residues. Trimming removed 4 bases from V and 0 bases from J, with 9 bases in between. Germline V gene sequence: CDR1 SGHAT, CDR2 FQNNGV. The CDR3 loop is CASSSRESTNEKLFF. CDR3 DNA: TGTGCCAGCAGCTCCCGGGAGTCAACTAATGAAAAACTGTTTTTT.

This clonotype was observed many times. The V and J genes are TRBV27 and TRBJ1-6; 7 nucleotides match TRBD1. This CDR3 has 16 amino acids. CDR1 and CDR2 from the germline V gene are MNHEY and SMNVEV (reference sequence). V lost 5 bases to trimming and J lost 5 bases; unmatched junction nucleotides: 9. In nucleotides, the CDR3 is TGTGCCAGCAGTCCACACAGGGGAGTTAATAATTCACCCCTCCACTTT. It specifies CASSPHRGVNNSPLHF.